This TCR beta chain was sequenced in a study of blood T cell repertoires in COVID-19. Germline CDR1 is GTSNPN and CDR2 is SVGIG (reference sequence). Trimming cost V 7 bases and J 1 base, with 10 bases left between them. The CDR3 runs 12 residues. TCRdb keeps only in-frame clones here, not all; method: immunoSEQ multiplex PCR. The table records under 200,000 clones, 82% of them present only once. This clone was counted once. This clonotype was sampled from a man in his 60s who had recovered from COVID-19. The rearrangement uses TRBV30 and TRBJ2-5; the D gene is possibly TRBD1 (6 bases). Sequenced input: PBMCs or T cells enriched from blood (not recorded which). DNA of the CDR3: TGTGCCTTCACAGGGTTCCAAGAGACCCAGTACTTC. It codes for CAFTGFQETQYF. Variable domain in full (rest from reference TRBV30 and TRBJ2-5): SQTIHQWPATLVQPVGSPLSLECTVEGTSNPNLYWYRQAAGRGLQLLFYSVGIGQISSEVPQNLSASRPQDRQFILSSKKLLLSDSGFYLCAFTGFQETQYFGPGTRLLVL.